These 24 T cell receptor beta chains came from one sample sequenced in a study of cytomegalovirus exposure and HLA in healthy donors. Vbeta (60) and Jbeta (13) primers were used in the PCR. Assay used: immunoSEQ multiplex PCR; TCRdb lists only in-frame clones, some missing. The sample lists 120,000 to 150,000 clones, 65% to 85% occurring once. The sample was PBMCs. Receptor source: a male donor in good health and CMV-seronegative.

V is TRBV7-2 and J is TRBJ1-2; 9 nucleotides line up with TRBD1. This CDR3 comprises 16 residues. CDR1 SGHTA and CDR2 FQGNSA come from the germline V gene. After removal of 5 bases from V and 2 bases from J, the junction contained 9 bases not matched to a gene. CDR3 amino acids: CASSIQPGQGNYGYTF. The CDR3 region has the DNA TGTGCCAGCAGCATACAACCGGGACAGGGAAACTATGGCTACACCTTC.

Written as DNA, the CDR3 is TGTGCCAGCAGCTCGGGACTAGCGGTCGGGGAGCTGTTTTTT. Translated, it gives CASSSGLAVGELFF. The rearrangement uses TRBV7-9 and TRBJ2-2; TRBD2 matches 11 bases. V shed 4 bases and J 7 bases; nucleotides not matched to a gene: 2. Germline CDR1 and CDR2: SEHNR and FQNEAQ (reference sequence). CDR3 size: 14 residues.

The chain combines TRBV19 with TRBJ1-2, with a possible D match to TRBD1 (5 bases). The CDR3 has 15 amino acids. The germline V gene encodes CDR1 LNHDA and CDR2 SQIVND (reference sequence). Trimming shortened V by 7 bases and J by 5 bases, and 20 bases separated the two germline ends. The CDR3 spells CASTNLQAPTYGYTF. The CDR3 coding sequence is TGTGCCAGTACGAACCTACAGGCCCCGACGTATGGCTACACCTTC.

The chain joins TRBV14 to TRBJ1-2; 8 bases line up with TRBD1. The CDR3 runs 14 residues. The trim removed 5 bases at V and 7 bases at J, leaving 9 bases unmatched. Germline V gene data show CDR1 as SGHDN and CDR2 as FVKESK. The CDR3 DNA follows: TGTGCCAGCAGCTACTCGGACAGGGCGGGTGGCTACACCTTC. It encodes CASSYSDRAGGYTF.

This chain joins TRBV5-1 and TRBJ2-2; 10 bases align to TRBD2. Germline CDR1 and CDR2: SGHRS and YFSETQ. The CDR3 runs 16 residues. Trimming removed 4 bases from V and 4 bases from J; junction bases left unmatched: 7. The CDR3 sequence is CASSRILAGGTGELFF. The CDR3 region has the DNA TGCGCCAGCAGCCGTATCTTAGCGGGGGGCACCGGGGAGCTGTTTTTT.

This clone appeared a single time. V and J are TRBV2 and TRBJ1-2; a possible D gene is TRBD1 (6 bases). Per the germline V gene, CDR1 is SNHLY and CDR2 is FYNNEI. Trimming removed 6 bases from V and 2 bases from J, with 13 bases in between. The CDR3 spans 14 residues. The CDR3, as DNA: TGTGCCAGCAGACAGGGATTTTTGAACTATGGCTACACCTTC. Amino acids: CASRQGFLNYGYTF.

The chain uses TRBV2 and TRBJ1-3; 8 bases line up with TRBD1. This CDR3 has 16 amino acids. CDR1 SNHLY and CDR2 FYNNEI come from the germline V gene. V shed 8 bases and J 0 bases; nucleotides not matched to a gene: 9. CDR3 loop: CASGRTGPHSGNTIYF. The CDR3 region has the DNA TGTGCCAGCGGCCGGACAGGGCCCCACTCTGGAAACACCATATATTTT.

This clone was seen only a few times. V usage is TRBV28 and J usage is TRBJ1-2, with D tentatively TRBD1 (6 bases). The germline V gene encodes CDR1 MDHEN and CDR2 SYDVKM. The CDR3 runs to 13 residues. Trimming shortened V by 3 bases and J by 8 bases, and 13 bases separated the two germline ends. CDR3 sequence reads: CASSLGQGRGYTF. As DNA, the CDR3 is TGTGCCAGCAGTTTGGGGCAGGGGCGAGGCTACACCTTC.

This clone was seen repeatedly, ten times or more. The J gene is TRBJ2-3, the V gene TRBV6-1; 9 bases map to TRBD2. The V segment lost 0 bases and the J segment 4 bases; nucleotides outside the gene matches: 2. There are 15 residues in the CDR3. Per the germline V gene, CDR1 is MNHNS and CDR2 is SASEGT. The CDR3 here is CASSEALAGPDTQYF. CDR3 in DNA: TGTGCCAGCAGTGAAGCGCTAGCGGGACCAGATACGCAGTATTTT.

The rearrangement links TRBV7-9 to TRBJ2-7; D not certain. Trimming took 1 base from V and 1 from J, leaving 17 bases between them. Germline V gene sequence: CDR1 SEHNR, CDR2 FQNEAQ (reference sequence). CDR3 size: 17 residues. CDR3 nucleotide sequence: TGTGCCAGCAGCTTAGGCGGAGTCAGTAGCCTATCCTACGAGCAGTACTTC. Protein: CASSLGGVSSLSYEQYF. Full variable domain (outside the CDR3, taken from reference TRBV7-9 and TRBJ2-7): DTGVSQNPRHKITKRGQNVTFRCDPISEHNRLYWYRQTLGQGPEFLTYFQNEAQLEKSRLLSDRFSAERPKGSFSTLEIQRTEQGDSAMYLCASSLGGVSSLSYEQYFGPGTRLTVT.

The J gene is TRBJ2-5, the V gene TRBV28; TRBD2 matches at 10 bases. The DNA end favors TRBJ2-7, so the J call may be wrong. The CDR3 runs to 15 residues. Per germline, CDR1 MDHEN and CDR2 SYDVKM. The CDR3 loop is CASSRLAGWGYEQYF. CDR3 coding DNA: TGTGCCAGCAGTCGACTAGCGGGCTGGGGATACGAGCAGTACTTC.

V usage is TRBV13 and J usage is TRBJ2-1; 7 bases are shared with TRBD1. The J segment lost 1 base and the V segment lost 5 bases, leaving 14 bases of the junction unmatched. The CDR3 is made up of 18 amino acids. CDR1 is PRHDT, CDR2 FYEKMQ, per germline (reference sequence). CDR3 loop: CASSRQGASSPSYNEQFF. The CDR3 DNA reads TGTGCCAGCAGCCGACAGGGTGCGTCCTCCCCTTCCTACAATGAGCAGTTCTTC. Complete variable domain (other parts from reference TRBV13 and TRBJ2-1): AAGVIQSPRHLIKEKRETATLKCYPIPRHDTVYWYQQGPGQDPQFLISFYEKMQSDKGSIPDRFSAQQFSDYHSELNMSSLELGDSALYFCASSRQGASSPSYNEQFFGPGTRLTVL.

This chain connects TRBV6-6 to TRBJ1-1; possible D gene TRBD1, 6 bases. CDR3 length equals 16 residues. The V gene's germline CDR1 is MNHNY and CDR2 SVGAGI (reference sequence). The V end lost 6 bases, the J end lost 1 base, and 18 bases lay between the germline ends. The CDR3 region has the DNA TGTGCCAGCAGCCTGGGGCGAGGGGGACCGAACACTGAAGCTTTCTTT. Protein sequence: CASSLGRGGPNTEAFF.

The DNA for the CDR3 is TGTGCCAGCAGCTCCTTGACAGGGGACCCCTACGAGCAGTACTTC. Amino acids: CASSSLTGDPYEQYF. This chain links TRBV7-9 with TRBJ2-7, with TRBD1 matching over 8 bases. The J segment lost 2 bases and the V segment lost 4 bases, leaving 7 bases of the junction unmatched. The CDR3 covers 15 residues. Germline V gene data show CDR1 as SEHNR and CDR2 as FQNEAQ (reference sequence). Drawing the rest from reference TRBV7-9 and TRBJ2-7, the complete variable domain is DTGVSQNPRHKITKRGQNVTFRCDPISEHNRLYWYRQTLGQGPEFLTYFQNEAQLEKSRLLSDRFSAERPKGSFSTLEIQRTEQGDSAMYLCASSSLTGDPYEQYFGPGTRLTVT.

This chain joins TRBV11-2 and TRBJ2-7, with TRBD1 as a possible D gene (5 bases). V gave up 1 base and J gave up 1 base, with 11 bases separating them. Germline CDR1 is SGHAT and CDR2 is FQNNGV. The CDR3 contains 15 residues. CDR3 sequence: CASSLGSRGSYEQYF. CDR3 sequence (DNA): TGTGCCAGCAGCTTAGGCTCAAGGGGATCCTACGAGCAGTACTTC.

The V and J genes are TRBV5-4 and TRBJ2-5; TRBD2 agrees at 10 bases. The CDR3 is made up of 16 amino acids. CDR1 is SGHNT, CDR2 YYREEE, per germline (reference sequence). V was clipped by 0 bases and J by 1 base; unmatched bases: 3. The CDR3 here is CASSLGSGGGQETQYF. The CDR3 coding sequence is TGTGCCAGCAGCTTGGGGAGCGGGGGGGGCCAAGAGACCCAGTACTTC.

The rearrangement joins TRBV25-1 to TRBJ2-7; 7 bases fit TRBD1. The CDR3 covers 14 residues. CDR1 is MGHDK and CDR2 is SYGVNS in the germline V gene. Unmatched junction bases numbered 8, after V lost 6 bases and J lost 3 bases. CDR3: CASSLTGANYEQYF. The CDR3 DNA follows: TGTGCCAGCAGCCTTACAGGGGCCAACTACGAGCAGTACTTC.

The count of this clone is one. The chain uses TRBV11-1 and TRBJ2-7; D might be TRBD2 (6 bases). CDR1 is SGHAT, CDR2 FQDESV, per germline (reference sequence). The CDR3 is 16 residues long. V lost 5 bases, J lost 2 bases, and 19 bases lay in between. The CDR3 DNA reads TGTGCCAGCAGCCCCGGCGCGGGGATTACCACCTACGAGCAGTACTTC. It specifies CASSPGAGITTYEQYF.

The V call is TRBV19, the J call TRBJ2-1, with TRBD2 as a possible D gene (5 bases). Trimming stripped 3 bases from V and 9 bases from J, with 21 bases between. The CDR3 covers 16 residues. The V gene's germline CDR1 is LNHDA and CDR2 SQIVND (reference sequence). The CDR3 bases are TGTGCCAGTAGTATTACGACATACTCGCTACTAGGTGAGCAGTTCTTC. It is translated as CASSITTYSLLGEQFF.

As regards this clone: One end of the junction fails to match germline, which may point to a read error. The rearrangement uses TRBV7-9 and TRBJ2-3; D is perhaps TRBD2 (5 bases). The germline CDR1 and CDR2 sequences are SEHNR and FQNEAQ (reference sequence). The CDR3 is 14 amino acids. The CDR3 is CSSSGTWATDTQYF. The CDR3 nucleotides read TGTTCCAGCAGCGGCACGTGGGCGACAGATACGCAGTATTTT. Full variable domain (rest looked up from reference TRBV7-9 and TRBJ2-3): DTGVSQNPRHKITKRGQNVTFRCDPISEHNRLYWYRQTLGQGPEFLTYFQNEAQLEKSRLLSDRFSAERPKGSFSTLEIQRTEQGDSAMYLCSSSGTWATDTQYFGPGTRLTVL.

The CDR3: CASSQDEAFNYEQYF. The CDR3 coding sequence is TGTGCCAGCAGCCAAGATGAAGCTTTCAACTACGAGCAGTACTTC. V is TRBV14 and J is TRBJ2-7; no definite D call. The CDR3 has 15 residues. Germline V CDR1 and CDR2: SGHDN, FVKESK. Trimming stripped 0 bases from V and 3 bases from J, with 12 bases between.

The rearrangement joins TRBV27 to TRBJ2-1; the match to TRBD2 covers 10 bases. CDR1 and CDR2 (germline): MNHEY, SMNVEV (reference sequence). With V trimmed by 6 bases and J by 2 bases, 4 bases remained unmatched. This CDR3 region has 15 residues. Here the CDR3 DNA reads TGTGCCAGCAGCCCCGGACTAGCGGCCTACAATGAGCAGTTCTTC. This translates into CASSPGLAAYNEQFF.

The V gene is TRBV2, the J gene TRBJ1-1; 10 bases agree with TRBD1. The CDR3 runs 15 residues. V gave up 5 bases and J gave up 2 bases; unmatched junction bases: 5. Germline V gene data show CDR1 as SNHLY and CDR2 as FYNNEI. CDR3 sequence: CASSPWTGGNTEAFF. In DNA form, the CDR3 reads TGTGCCAGCAGTCCTTGGACAGGGGGAAACACTGAAGCTTTCTTT.

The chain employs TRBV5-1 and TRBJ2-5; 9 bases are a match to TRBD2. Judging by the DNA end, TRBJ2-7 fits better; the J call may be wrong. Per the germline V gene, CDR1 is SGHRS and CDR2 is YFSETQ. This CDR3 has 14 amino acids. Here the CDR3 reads CASSLSGGRYEQYF. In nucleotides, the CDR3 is TGCGCCAGCAGCTTGAGCGGGGGGCGGTACGAGCAGTACTTC.